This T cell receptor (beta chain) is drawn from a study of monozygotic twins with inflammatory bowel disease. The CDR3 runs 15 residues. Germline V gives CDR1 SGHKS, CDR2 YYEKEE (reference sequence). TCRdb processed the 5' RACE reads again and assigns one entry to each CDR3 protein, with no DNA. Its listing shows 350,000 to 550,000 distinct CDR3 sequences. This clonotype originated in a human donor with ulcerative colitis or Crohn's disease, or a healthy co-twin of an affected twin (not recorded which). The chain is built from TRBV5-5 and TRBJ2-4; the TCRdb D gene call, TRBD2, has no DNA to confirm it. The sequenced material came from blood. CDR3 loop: CASRQGPHLGNIQYF.